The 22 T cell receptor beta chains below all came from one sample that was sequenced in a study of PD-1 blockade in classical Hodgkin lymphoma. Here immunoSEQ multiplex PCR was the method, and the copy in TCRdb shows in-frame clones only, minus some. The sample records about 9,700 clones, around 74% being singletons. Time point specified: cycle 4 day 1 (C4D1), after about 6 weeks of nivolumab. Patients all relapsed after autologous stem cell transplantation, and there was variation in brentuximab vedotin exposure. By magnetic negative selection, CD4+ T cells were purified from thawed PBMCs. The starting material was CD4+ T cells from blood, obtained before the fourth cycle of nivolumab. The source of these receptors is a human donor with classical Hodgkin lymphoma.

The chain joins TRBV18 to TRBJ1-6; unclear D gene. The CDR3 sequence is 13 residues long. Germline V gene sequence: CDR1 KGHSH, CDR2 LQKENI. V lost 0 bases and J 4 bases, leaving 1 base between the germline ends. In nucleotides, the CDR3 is TGTGCCAGCTCACCACCGTATAATTCACCCCTCCACTTT. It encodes CASSPPYNSPLHF.

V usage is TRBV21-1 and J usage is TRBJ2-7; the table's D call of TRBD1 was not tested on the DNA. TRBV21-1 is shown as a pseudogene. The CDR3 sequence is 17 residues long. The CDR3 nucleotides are TGTGCCAGTCCCCGCCGGGACAGGGGCGAGAGCTCCTACGAGCAGTACTTC. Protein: CASPRRDRGESSYEQYF.

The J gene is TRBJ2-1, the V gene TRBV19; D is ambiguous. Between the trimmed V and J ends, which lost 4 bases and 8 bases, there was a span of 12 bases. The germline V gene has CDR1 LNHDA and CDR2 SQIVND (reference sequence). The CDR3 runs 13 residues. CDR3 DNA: TGTGCCAGTAGTACTATTAGGGCTGATGAGCAGTTCTTC. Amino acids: CASSTIRADEQFF.

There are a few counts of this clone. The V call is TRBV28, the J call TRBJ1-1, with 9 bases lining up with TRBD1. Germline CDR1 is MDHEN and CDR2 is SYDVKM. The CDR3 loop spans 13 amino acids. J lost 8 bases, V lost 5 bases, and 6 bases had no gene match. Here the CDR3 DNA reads TGTGCCAGCAGTAGGGACAGGGTAACCGAAGCTTTCTTT. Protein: CASSRDRVTEAFF.

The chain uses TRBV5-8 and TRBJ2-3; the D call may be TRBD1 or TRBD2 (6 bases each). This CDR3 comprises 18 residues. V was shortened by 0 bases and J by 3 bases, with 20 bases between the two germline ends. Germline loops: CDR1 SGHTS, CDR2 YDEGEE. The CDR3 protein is CASSLAGGHSEPTDTQYF. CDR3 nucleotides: TGTGCCAGCAGCTTGGCCGGGGGACATTCTGAACCTACAGATACGCAGTATTTT.

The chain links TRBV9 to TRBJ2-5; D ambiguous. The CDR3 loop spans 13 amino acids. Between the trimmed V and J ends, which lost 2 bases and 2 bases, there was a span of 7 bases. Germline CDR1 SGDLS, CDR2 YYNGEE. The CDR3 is CASSVAIQETQYF. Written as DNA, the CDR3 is TGTGCCAGCAGCGTGGCTATTCAAGAGACCCAGTACTTC.

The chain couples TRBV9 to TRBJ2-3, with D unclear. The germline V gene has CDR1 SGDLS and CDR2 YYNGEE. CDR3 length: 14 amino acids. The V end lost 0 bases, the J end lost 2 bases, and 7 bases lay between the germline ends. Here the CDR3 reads CASSVVGATDTQYF. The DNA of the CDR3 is TGTGCCAGCAGCGTAGTTGGAGCCACAGATACGCAGTATTTT.

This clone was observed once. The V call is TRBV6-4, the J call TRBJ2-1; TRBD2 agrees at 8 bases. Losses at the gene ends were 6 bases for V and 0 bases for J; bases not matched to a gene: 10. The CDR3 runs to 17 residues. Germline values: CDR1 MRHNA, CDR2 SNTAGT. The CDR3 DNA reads TGTGCCAGCAGCGTAATGGCGGGGGGAAGCTCCTACAATGAGCAGTTCTTC. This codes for CASSVMAGGSSYNEQFF.

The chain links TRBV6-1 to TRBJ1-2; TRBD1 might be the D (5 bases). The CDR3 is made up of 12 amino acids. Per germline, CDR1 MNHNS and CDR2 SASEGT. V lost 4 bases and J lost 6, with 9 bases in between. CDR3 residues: CASSVTADGYTF. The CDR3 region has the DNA TGTGCCAGCAGTGTGACAGCTGATGGCTACACCTTC.

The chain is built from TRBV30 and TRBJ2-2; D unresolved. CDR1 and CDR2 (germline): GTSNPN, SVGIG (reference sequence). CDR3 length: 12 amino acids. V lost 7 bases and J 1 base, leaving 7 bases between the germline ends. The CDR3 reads CASPENTGELFF. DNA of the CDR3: TGTGCCTCGCCGGAGAACACCGGGGAGCTGTTTTTT.

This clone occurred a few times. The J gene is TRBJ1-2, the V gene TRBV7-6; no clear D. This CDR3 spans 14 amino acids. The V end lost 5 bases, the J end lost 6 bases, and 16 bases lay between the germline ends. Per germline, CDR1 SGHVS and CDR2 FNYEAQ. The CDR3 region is CASSRRAGSDGYTF. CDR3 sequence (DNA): TGTGCCAGCAGCCGACGGGCGGGCTCCGATGGCTACACCTTC.

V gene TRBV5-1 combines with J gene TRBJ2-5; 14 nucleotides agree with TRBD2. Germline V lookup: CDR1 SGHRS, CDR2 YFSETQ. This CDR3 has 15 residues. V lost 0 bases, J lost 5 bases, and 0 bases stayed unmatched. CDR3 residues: CASSLGTSGGETQYF. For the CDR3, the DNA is TGCGCCAGCAGCTTGGGGACTAGCGGGGGGGAGACCCAGTACTTC.

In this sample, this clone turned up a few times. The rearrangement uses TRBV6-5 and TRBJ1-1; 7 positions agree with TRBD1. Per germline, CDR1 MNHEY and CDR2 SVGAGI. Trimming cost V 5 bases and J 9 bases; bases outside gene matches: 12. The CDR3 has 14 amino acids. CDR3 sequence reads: CASSPQGGNKKAFF. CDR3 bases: TGTGCCAGCAGTCCCCAGGGGGGGAACAAAAAAGCTTTCTTT.

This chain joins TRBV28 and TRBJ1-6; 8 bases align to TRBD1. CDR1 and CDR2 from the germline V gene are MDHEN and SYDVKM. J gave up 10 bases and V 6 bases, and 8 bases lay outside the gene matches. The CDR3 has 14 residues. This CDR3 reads CASRLDREGSPLHF. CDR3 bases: TGTGCCAGCAGGTTGGACAGGGAGGGCTCACCCCTCCACTTT.

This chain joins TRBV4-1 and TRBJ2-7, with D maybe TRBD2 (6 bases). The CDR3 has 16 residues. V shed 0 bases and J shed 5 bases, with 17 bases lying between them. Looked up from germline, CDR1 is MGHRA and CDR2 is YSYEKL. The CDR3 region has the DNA TGCGCCAGCAGCCAAGAGAGGCGGAGCGGGCGGAACGAGCAGTACGTC. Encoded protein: CASSQERRSGRNEQYV.

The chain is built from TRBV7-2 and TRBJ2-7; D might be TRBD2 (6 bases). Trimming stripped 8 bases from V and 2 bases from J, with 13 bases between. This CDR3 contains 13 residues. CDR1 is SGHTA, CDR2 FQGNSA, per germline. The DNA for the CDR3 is TGTGCCAGCGGTAGGGGCGGGGCCTACGAGCAGTACTTC. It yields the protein CASGRGGAYEQYF. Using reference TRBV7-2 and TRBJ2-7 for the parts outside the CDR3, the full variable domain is GAGVSQSPSNKVTEKGKDVELRCDPISGHTALYWYRQSLGQGLEFLIYFQGNSAPDKSGLPSDRFSAERTGGSVSTLTIQRTQQEDSAVYLCASGRGGAYEQYFGPGTRLTVT.

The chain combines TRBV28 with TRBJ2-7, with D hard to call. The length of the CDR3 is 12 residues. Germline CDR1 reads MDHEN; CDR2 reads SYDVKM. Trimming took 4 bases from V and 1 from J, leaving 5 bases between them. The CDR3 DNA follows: TGTGCCAGCAGTTCTAATTCCTACGAGCAGTACGTC. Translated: CASSSNSYEQYV.

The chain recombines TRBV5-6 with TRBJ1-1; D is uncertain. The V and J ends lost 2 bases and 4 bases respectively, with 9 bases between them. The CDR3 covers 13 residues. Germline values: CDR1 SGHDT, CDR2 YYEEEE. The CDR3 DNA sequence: TGTGCCAGCAGCTTAGCAGGTCCCACTGAAGCTTTCTTT. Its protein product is CASSLAGPTEAFF.

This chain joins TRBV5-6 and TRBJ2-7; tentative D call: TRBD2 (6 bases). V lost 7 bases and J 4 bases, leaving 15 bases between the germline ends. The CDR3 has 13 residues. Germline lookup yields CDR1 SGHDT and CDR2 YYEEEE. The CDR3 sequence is CASSRGLQYEQYV. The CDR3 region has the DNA TGTGCCAGCTCGAGGGGACTTCAATACGAGCAGTACGTC.

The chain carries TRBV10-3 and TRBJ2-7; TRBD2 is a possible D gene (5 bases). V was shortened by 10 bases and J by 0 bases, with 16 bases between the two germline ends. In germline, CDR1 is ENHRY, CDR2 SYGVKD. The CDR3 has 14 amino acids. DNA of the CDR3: TGTGCCACCGGTCGTACGGGGAACTCCTACGAGCAGTACTTC. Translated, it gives CATGRTGNSYEQYF.

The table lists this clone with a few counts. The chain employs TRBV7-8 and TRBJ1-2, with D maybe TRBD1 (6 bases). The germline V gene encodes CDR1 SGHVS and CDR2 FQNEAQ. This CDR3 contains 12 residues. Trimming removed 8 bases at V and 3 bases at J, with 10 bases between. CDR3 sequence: CASSAGDYGYTF. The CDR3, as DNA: TGTGCCAGCTCTGCAGGGGACTATGGCTACACCTTC.

The CDR3 loop is CASSPPQGNEQYF. The CDR3 coding sequence is TGTGCCAGCTCACCACCGCAAGGAAACGAGCAGTACTTC. V is TRBV18 and J is TRBJ2-7; D is uncertain. Germline V CDR1 and CDR2: KGHSH, LQKENI. V was cut by 0 bases and J by 5 bases, with 8 bases left in between. The CDR3 is made up of 13 amino acids.